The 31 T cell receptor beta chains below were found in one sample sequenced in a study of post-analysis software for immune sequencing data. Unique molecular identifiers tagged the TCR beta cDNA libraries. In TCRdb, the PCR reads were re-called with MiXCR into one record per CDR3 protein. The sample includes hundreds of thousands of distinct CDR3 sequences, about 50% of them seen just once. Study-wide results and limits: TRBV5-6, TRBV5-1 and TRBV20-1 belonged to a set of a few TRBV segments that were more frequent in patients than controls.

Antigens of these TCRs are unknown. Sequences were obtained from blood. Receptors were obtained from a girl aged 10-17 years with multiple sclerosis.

CDR3 region: CASSLGSLAGGQTDTQYF. The CDR3 nucleotides are TGTGCCAGCAGTTTAGGGTCCCTAGCGGGGGGTCAGACAGATACGCAGTATTTT. J is TRBJ2-3 and V is TRBV12-3 or TRBV12-4, with 11 bases aligning to TRBD2. The CDR3 has 18 amino acids. With 1 base clipped from V and 3 bases from J, the junction kept 9 bases outside the gene matches.

In nucleotides, the CDR3 is TGCAGTGCTAGAGGAGCCGGGACAGGGGGCTACGAGCAGTACTTC. Protein product: CSARGAGTGGYEQYF. The chain carries TRBV20-1 and TRBJ2-7; 11 bases agree with TRBD1. With V trimmed by 1 base and J by 3 bases, 5 bases remained unmatched. Germline CDR1 is DFQATT and CDR2 is SNEGSKA (reference sequence). The CDR3 sequence is 15 residues long.

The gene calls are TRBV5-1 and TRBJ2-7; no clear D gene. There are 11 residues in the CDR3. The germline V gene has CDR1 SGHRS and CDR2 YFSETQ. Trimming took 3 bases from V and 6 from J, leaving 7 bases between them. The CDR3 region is CASSSATEQYF. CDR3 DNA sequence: TGCGCCAGCAGCTCCGCGACCGAGCAGTACTTC.

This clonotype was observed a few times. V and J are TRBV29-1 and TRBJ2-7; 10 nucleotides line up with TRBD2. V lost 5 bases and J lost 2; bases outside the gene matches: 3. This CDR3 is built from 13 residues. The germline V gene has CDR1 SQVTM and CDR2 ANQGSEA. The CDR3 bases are TGCAGCGTTAGGACTAGCGGCCCCTACGAGCAGTACTTC. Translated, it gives CSVRTSGPYEQYF.

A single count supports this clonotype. The CDR3 spells CASALLAGGPGNEQFF. CDR3 nucleotide sequence: TGTGCCAGCGCCTTACTAGCGGGAGGGCCGGGGAATGAGCAGTTCTTC. This rearrangement joins TRBV7-2 to TRBJ2-1, with TRBD2 matching over 13 bases. Unmatched junction bases numbered 11, after V lost 8 bases and J lost 7 bases. CDR1 and CDR2 from the germline V gene are SGHTA and FQGNSA. The CDR3 contains 16 residues.

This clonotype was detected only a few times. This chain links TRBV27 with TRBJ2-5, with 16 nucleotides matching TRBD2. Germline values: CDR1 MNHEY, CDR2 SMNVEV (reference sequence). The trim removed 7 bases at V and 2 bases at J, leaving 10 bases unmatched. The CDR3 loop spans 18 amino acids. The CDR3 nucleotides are TGTGCCAGCACCAGAAAGGGACTAGCGGGAGGGCGACAAGAGACCCAGTACTTC. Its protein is CASTRKGLAGGRQETQYF.

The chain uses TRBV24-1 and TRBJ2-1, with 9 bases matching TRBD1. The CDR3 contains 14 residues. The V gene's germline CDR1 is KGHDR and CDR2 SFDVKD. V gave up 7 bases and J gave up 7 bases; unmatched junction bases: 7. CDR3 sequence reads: CATSGGTGKNEQFF. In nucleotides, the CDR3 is TGTGCCACCAGCGGAGGGACAGGGAAGAATGAGCAGTTCTTC.

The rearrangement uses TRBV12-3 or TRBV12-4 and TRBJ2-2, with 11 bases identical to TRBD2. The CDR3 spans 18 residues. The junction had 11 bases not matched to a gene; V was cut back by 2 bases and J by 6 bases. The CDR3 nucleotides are TGTGCCAGCAGTTTATTAGCGGGGGGGCCCAAGATTGCCGGGGAGCTGTTTTTT. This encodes CASSLLAGGPKIAGELFF.

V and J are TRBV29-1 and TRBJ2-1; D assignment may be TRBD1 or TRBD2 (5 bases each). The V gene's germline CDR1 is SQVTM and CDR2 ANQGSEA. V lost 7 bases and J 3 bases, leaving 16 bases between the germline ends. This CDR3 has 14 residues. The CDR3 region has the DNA TGCAGCGGGAAGCCGGGACGCTACTACAATGAGCAGTTCTTC. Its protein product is CSGKPGRYYNEQFF.

The CDR3 here is CASVKDRSFYNEQFF. For the CDR3, the DNA is TGTGCTAGTGTCAAGGACAGAAGCTTCTACAATGAGCAGTTCTTC. The chain is built from TRBV12-5 and TRBJ2-1; TRBD1 might be the D (6 bases). CDR1 is LGHNT, CDR2 FRNRAP, per germline. This CDR3 is 15 amino acids long. The V end lost 7 bases, the J end lost 3 bases, and 16 bases lay between the germline ends. Looking up the rest from reference TRBV12-5 and TRBJ2-1 gives the full variable domain: DARVTQTPRHKVTEMGQEVTMRCQPILGHNTVFWYRQTMMQGLELLAYFRNRAPLDDSGMPKDRFSAEMPDATLATLKIQPSEPRDSAVYFCASVKDRSFYNEQFFGPGTRLTVL.

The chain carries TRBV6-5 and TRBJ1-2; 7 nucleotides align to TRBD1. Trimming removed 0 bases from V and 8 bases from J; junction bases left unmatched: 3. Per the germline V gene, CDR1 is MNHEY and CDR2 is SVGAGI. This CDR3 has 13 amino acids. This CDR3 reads CASSYSAGGGYTF. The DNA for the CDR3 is TGTGCCAGCAGTTACTCGGCAGGGGGAGGCTACACCTTC.

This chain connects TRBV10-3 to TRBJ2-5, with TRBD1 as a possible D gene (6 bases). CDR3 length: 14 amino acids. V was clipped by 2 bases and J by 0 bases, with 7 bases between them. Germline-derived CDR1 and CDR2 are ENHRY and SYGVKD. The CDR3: CAISEGQNQETQYF. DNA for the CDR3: TGTGCCATCAGTGAGGGACAGAACCAAGAGACCCAGTACTTC.

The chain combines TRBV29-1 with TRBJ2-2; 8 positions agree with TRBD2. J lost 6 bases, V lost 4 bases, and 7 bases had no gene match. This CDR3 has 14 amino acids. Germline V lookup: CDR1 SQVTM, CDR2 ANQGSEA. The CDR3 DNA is TGCAGCGTTGGAAGCGGGAGTAGCGCCGGGGAGCTGTTTTTT. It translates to CSVGSGSSAGELFF.

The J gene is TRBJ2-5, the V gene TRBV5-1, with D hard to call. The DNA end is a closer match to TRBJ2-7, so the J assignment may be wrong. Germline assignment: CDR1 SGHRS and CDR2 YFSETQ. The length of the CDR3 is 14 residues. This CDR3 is CASSFYPPSYEQYF. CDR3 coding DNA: TGCGCCAGCAGCTTTTATCCTCCCTCCTACGAGCAGTACTTC.

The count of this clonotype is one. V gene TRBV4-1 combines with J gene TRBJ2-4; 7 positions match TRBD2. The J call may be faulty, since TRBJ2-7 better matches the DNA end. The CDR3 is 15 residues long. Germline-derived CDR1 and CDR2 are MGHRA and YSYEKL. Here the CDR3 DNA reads TGCGCCAGCAGCCAAGGGCGGGAGATACACTACGAGCAGTACTTC. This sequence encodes CASSQGREIHYEQYF.

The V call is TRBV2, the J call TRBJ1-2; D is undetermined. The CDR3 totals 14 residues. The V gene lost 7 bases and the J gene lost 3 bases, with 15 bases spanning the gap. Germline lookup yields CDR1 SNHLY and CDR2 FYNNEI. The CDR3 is CASMGEVAYYGYTF. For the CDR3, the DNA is TGTGCCAGCATGGGTGAAGTGGCATACTATGGCTACACCTTC.

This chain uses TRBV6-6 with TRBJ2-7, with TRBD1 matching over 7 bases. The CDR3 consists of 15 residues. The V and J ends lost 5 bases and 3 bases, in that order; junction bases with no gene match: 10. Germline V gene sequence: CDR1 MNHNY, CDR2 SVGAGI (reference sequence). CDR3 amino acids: CASSQGQVQRYEQYF. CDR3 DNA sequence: TGTGCCAGCAGTCAAGGACAGGTCCAGCGCTACGAGCAGTACTTC.

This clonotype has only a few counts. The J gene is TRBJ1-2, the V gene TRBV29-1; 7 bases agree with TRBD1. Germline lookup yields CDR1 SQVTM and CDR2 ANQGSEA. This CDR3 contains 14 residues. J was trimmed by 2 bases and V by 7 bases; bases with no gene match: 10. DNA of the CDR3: TGCAGCGCCGGGGGAGGGGGCGAGAACTATGGCTACACCTTC. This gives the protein CSAGGGGENYGYTF.

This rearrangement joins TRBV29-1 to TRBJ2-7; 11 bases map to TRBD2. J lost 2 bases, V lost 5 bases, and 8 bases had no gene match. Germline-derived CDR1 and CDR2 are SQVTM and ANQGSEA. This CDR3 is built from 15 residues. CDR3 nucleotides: TGCAGCGTTCAGGGGCTAGCGGGAGGAACCTACGAGCAGTACTTC. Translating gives CSVQGLAGGTYEQYF.

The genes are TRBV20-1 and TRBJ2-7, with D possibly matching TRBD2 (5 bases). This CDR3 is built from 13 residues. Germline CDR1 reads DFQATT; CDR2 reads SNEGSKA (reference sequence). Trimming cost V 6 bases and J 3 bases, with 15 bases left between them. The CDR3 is CSASGKRDYEQYF. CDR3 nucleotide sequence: TGCAGTGCCTCGGGGAAGAGGGACTACGAGCAGTACTTC.

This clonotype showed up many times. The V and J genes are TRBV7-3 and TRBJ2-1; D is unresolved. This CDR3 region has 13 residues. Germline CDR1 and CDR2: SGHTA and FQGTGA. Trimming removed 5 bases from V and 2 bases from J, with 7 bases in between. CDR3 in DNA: TGTGCCAGCAGCAACCAGGCCTACAATGAGCAGTTCTTC. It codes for CASSNQAYNEQFF. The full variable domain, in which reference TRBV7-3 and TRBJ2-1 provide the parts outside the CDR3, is GAGVSQTPSNKVTEKGKYVELRCDPISGHTALYWYRQSLGQGPEFLIYFQGTGAADDSGLPNDRFFAVRPEGSVSTLKIQRTERGDSAVYLCASSNQAYNEQFFGPGTRLTVL.

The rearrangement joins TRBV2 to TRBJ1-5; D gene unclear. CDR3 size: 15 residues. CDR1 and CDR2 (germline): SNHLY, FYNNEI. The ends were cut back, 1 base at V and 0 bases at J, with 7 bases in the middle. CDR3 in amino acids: CASSEEGYSNQPQHF. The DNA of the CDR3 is TGTGCCAGCAGTGAAGAAGGGTATAGCAATCAGCCCCAGCATTTT.

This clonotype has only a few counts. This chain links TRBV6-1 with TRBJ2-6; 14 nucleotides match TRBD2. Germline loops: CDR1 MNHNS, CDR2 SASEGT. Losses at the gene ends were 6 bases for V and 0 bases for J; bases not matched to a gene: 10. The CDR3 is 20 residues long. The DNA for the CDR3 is TGTGCCAGCAGCCCCCTTAGACTAGCGGGGGGGTTCTCTGGGGCCAACGTCCTGACTTTC. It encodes CASSPLRLAGGFSGANVLTF.

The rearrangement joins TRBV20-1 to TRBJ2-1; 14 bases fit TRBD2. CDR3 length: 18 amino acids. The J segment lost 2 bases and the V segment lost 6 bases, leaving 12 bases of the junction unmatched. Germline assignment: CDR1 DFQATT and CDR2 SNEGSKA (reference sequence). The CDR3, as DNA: TGCAGTGCCACCGGACTAGCGGGAGGAGGTAGGGCCTACAATGAGCAGTTCTTC. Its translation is CSATGLAGGGRAYNEQFF.

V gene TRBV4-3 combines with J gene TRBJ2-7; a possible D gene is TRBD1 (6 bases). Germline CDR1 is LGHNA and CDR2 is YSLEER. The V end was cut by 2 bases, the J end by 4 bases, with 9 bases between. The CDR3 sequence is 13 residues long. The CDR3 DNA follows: TGCGCCAGCAGCCAAATCGGACAGTACGAGCAGTACTTC. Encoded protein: CASSQIGQYEQYF.

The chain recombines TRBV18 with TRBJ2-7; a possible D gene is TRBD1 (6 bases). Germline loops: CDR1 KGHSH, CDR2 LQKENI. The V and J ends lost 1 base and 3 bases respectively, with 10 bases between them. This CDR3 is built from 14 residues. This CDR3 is CASSPLQGNYEQYF. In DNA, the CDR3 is TGTGCCAGCTCACCACTACAGGGTAACTACGAGCAGTACTTC.

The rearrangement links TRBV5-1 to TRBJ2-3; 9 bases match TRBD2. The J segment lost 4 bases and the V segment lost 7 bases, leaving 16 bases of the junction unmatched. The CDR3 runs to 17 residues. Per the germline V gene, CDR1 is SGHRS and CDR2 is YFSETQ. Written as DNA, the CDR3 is TGCGCCAGCCACTCGTCCCGGACTAGCGCTTTGTCAGATACGCAGTATTTT. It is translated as CASHSSRTSALSDTQYF.

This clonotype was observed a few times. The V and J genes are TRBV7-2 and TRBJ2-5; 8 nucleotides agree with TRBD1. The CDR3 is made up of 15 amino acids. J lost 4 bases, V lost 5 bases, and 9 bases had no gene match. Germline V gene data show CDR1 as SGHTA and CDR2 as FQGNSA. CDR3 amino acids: CASSRATGARETQYF. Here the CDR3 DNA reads TGTGCCAGCAGCCGCGCGACAGGGGCAAGAGAGACCCAGTACTTC.

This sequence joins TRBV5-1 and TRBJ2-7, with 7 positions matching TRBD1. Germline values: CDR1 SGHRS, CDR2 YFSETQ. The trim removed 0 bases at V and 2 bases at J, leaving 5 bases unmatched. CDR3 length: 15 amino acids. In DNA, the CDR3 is TGCGCCAGCAGCTTGGGACAGGGTAACCCCTACGAGCAGTACTTC. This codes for CASSLGQGNPYEQYF.

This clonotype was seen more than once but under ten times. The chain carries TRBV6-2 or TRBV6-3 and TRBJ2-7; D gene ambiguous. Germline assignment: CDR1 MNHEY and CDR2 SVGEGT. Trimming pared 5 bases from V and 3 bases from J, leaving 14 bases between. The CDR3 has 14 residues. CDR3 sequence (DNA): TGTGCCAGCAGTCAGGCGGTGGGGTTCTACGAGCAGTACTTC. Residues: CASSQAVGFYEQYF.

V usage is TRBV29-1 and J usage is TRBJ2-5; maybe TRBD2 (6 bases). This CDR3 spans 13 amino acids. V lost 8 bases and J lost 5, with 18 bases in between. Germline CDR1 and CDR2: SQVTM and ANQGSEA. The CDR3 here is CSLLGGVGETQYF. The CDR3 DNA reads TGCAGCCTACTAGGCGGGGTTGGGGAGACCCAGTACTTC.